Each of the 11 T cell receptor beta chains below was sequenced from the same sample in a study of CD8+ T cells in alopecia areata. RNA, once extracted, was reverse transcribed into cDNA for use as the sequencing template. Produced via immunoSEQ multiplex PCR; TCRdb's table is partial and in-frame only. The table includes 110,000 to 150,000 clones, 62% detected once. The sample consisted of CD8+ T cells sorted from blood. The receptors stem from a human donor in good health.

The chain uses TRBV30 and TRBJ2-2; D gene uncertain. Germline values: CDR1 GTSNPN, CDR2 SVGIG (reference sequence). Trimming removed 2 bases from V and 7 bases from J, with 8 bases in between. CDR3 length: 12 amino acids. The CDR3 DNA sequence: TGTGCCTGGAGTCCGTGGAACGGGGAGCTGTTTTTT. It translates to CAWSPWNGELFF. The full variable domain, in which reference TRBV30 and TRBJ2-2 provide the parts outside the CDR3, is SQTIHQWPATLVQPVGSPLSLECTVEGTSNPNLYWYRQAAGRGLQLLFYSVGIGQISSEVPQNLSASRPQDRQFILSSKKLLLSDSGFYLCAWSPWNGELFFGEGSRLTVL.

The rearrangement uses TRBV29-1 and TRBJ2-5; D is perhaps TRBD1 or TRBD2 (5 bases each). Germline CDR1 and CDR2: SQVTM and ANQGSEA. This CDR3 is 13 amino acids long. V lost 7 bases to trimming and J lost 1 base, with 13 bases between them. The CDR3 DNA reads as TGCAGCGACCAGTCAGGGAGCCAAGAGACCCAGTACTTC. As protein: CSDQSGSQETQYF.

This chain uses TRBV5-1 with TRBJ2-7; 9 bases are shared with TRBD1. V dropped 2 bases and J dropped 7; count of bases not matched to a gene: 7. CDR1 and CDR2 from the germline V gene are SGHRS and YFSETQ. CDR3 length: 14 residues. As DNA, the CDR3 is TGCGCCAGCAGCTTTTTGGGACAGGGAGTTGAGCAGTACTTC. Translated, it gives CASSFLGQGVEQYF.

A few counts support this clone. The genes are TRBV27 and TRBJ2-1, with D possibly matching TRBD2 (6 bases). Germline CDR1 and CDR2: MNHEY and SMNVEV (reference sequence). Trimming stripped 6 bases from V and 5 bases from J, with 23 bases between. The CDR3 runs 17 residues. The CDR3 DNA reads as TGTGCCAGCAGCGATCATCCGGGGGTAGTCCCCCACAATGAGCAGTTCTTC. It specifies CASSDHPGVVPHNEQFF.

This chain connects TRBV27 to TRBJ2-1, with a tentative D call TRBD2 (5 bases). This CDR3 has 15 amino acids. The germline V gene has CDR1 MNHEY and CDR2 SMNVEV (reference sequence). Trimming pared 3 bases from V and 2 bases from J, leaving 11 bases between. Here the CDR3 DNA reads TGTGCCAGCAGTTTCGCGGCTAGCCCCTACAATGAGCAGTTCTTC. Amino acids: CASSFAASPYNEQFF.

This clone occurred a few times. The chain links TRBV14 to TRBJ2-1; 8 nucleotides match TRBD2. The CDR3 has 15 amino acids. Germline CDR1 and CDR2: SGHDN and FVKESK. Trimming removed 4 bases from V and 10 bases from J; junction bases left unmatched: 12. CDR3 protein: CASSPSGSRPTEQFF. For the CDR3, the DNA is TGTGCCAGCAGCCCAAGCGGGAGCCGACCTACCGAGCAGTTCTTC.

This clone was found a few times. Other DNA sequences in this specimen translate into the identical CDR3. V is TRBV29-1 and J is TRBJ2-7; no clear D. This CDR3 is built from 11 residues. The V and J ends lost 6 bases and 3 bases respectively, with 9 bases between them. Germline lookup yields CDR1 SQVTM and CDR2 ANQGSEA. The CDR3 here is CSVLESYEQYF. CDR3 nucleotide sequence: TGCAGCGTCCTAGAAAGCTACGAGCAGTACTTC.

V gene TRBV6-1 combines with J gene TRBJ2-3, with TRBD2 identical over 9 bases. In germline, CDR1 is MNHNS, CDR2 SASEGT. This CDR3 region has 15 residues. J was trimmed by 1 base and V by 1 base; bases with no gene match: 0. The CDR3 DNA reads TGTGCCAGCAGTGAAGTAGCGGGAGGCACAGATACGCAGTATTTT. This gives the protein CASSEVAGGTDTQYF.

This clone was observed once. V gene TRBV30 combines with J gene TRBJ2-1, with 15 positions matching TRBD2. This CDR3 spans 17 amino acids. Trimming took 2 bases from V and 6 from J; bases not matched to a gene: 8. Germline loops: CDR1 GTSNPN, CDR2 SVGIG (reference sequence). Here the CDR3 DNA reads TGTGCCTGGAGTCTCGGACTAGCGGGAGGGCCTTTCAATGAGCAGTTCTTC. It encodes CAWSLGLAGGPFNEQFF.

The V and J genes are TRBV9 and TRBJ1-1; the match to TRBD1 covers 7 bases. After removal of 4 bases from V and 1 base from J, the junction contained 13 bases not matched to a gene. Looked up from germline, CDR1 is SGDLS and CDR2 is YYNGEE. The CDR3 is 17 residues long. The CDR3 protein is CASSPWDSLRPNTEAFF. The CDR3 coding sequence is TGTGCCAGCAGCCCGTGGGACAGCCTCCGGCCGAACACTGAAGCTTTCTTT.

This clone occurred once. This rearrangement joins TRBV20-1 to TRBJ2-3, with D perhaps TRBD2 (5 bases). CDR1 and CDR2 from the germline V gene are DFQATT and SNEGSKA (reference sequence). The CDR3 runs 10 residues. Trimming cost V 7 bases and J 3 bases, with 5 bases left between them. CDR3 sequence reads: CSGGTDTQYF. The CDR3 DNA follows: TGCAGTGGAGGGACAGATACGCAGTATTTT.